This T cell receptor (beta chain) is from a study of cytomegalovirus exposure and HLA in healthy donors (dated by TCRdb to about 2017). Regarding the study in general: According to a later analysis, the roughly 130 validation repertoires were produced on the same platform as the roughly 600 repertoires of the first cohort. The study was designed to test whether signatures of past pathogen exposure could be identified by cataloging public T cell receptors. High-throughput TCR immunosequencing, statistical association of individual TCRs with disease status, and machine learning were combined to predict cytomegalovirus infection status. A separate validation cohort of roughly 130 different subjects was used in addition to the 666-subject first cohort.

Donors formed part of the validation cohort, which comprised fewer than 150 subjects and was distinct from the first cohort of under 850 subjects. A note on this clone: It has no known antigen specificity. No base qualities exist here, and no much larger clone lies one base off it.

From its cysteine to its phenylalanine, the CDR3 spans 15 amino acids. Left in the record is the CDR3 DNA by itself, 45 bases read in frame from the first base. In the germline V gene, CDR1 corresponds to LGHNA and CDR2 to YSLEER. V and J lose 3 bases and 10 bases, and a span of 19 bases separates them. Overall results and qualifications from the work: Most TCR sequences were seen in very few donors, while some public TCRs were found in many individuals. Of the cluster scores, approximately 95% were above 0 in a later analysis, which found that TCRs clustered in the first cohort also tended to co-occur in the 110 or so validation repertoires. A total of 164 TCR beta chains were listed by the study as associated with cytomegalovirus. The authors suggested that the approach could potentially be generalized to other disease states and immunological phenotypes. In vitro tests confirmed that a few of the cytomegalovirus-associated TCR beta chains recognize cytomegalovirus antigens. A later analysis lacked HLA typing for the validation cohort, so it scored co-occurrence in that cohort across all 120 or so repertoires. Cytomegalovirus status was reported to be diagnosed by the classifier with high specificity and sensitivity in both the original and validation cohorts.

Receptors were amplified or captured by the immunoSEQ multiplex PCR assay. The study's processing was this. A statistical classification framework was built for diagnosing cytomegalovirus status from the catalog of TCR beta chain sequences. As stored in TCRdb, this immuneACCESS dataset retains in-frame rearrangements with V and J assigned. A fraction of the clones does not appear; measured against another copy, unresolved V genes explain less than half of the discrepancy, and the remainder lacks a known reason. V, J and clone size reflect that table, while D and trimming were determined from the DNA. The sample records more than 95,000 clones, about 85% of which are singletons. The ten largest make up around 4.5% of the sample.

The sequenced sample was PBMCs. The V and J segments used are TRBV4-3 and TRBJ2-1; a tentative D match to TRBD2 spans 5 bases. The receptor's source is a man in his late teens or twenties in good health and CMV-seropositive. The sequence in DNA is TGCGCCAGCAGCCATCGACTTTCGGAGGCCCGGGAGCAGTTCTTC. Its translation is CASSHRLSEAREQFF.